The rows below give T cell receptor beta chains drawn from one sample of a study of blood T cell repertoires in COVID-19. The protocol was immunoSEQ multiplex PCR, while the TCRdb copy is restricted to in-frame clones and leaves out a portion. The sample carries over 20,000 clones, approximately 77% recorded once. The specimen sequenced was peripheral blood. Receptors originate from a human donor in a cohort sampled during active COVID-19. The CDR3 runs from the conserved cysteine through the conserved F or W. The D gene is left open where the match is weak. Part of the rows lack a size; the others show once, few, many or a class for expanded clones.

>TRBV7-2|-|TRBJ2-6|-
TGTGCCAGCAGCTTAGGTTCTTCGGGGGCCAACGTCCTGACTTTC
CASSLGSSGANVLTF
>TRBV5-1|TRBD2|TRBJ2-1|once
TGCGCCAGCAGCTCTGCTCCCCCGGGACTAGCGGGGGGGTACAATGAGCAGTTCTTC
CASSSAPPGLAGGYNEQFF
>TRBV18|-|TRBJ2-2|-
TGTGCCAGCTCACCGGCGGACACCGGGGAGCTGTTTTTT
CASSPADTGELFF
>TRBV19|TRBD2|TRBJ2-3|-
TGTGCCAGTAGTCCCACGGGAGGTGATACGCAGTATTTT
CASSPTGGDTQYF
>TRBV7-8|TRBD1|TRBJ2-3|-
TGTGCCAGCAGCCTAGGACAGGGGACAGATACGCAGTATTTT
CASSLGQGTDTQYF
>TRBV28|TRBD1|TRBJ2-5|-
TGTGCCAGCAGTCAACGACAGGGTCGAGAGACCCAGTACTTC
CASSQRQGRETQYF
>TRBV6-2/TRBV6-3|-|TRBJ2-3|once
TGTGCCAGCAGTTACTTTGACTCAGATACAGATACGCAGTATTTT
CASSYFDSDTDTQYF
>TRBV2|TRBD2|TRBJ2-3|-
TGTGCCAGCAGTGAACTCGGGGGGGGCCCAGATACGCAGTATTTT
CASSELGGGPDTQYF
>TRBV11-3|-|TRBJ2-1|-
TGTGCCAGCAGTAAGCGAACCCACAATGAGCAGTTCTTC
CASSKRTHNEQFF
>TRBV7-8|TRBD2|TRBJ2-4|-
TGTGCCAGCAGCTCGTTAGCGGGAGGGCCGGGTCTAAACATTCAGTACTTC
CASSSLAGGPGLNIQYF
>TRBV4-3|-|TRBJ2-1|-
TGCGCCAGCAGCCAAGGACTGCAGGGCCTCTACAATGAGCAGTTCTTC
CASSQGLQGLYNEQFF
>TRBV18|-|TRBJ1-5|-
TGTGCCAGCTCACCAAGTAGGGGCCCCAATGTTCCCCAGCATTTT
CASSPSRGPNVPQHF
>TRBV24-1|-|TRBJ2-3|-
TGTGCCACCAGTCCACAAAGAAGCACAGATACGCAGTATTTT
CATSPQRSTDTQYF
>TRBV24-1|-|TRBJ2-3|-
TGTGCCACCGCCAAGGGGGACTACACAGATACGCAGTATTTT
CATAKGDYTDTQYF
>TRBV15|-|TRBJ2-7|-
TGTGCCACCAGCAGAGATCGAGGCTACGAGCAGTACTTC
CATSRDRGYEQYF
>TRBV19|-|TRBJ2-3|-
TGTGCCAGTAGTCCCGCGAGAAACCCCACAGATACGCAGTATTTT
CASSPARNPTDTQYF
>TRBV2|-|TRBJ1-5|-
TGTGCCAGCAGCCGAAACGGAGAGCTTAGCAATCAGCCCCAGCATTTT
CASSRNGELSNQPQHF
>TRBV12-5|-|TRBJ2-5|-
TGTGCTAGTGCGGGAGATAGAGAGACCCAGTACTTC
CASAGDRETQYF
>TRBV30|-|TRBJ2-7|-
TGTGCCTGGAGTGGGAGGGGCGAGCAGTACTTC
CAWSGRGEQYF
>TRBV14|-|TRBJ2-1|-
TGTGCCAGCGGTAAGCGGAACAATGAGCAGTTCTTC
CASGKRNNEQFF
>TRBV29-1|TRBD2|TRBJ2-5|-
TGCAGCGTGGCAGCGGGGGGGCAAGAGACCCAGTACTTC
CSVAAGGQETQYF
>TRBV3-1/TRBV3-2|TRBD1|TRBJ2-1|-
TGTGCCAGCAGCCCTCGGGACAGAGGAAACTACAATGAGCAGTTCTTC
CASSPRDRGNYNEQFF
>TRBV6-2/TRBV6-3|-|TRBJ1-3|-
TGTGCCAGCAGTTACGGAGGAAGGGGAAACACCATATATTTT
CASSYGGRGNTIYF
>TRBV4-3|TRBD1|TRBJ1-2|-
TGCGCCAGCAGCCGAAAACAGGGGGCGTTGGATGGCTACACCTTC
CASSRKQGALDGYTF